The rows below give T cell receptor beta chains drawn from one sample of a study of response to subunit inactivated influenza vaccine. TCRdb recomputed calls from the RT-PCR reads with MiXCR, one row per CDR3 protein. The sample gives about 530,000 distinct CDR3 sequences, 10% to 15% of which show up once; about an eighth is in the top ten. Material: PBMCs from blood, obtained roughly 46 days after vaccination. Receptor source: a man aged 50 or older who received an inactivated influenza vaccine. CDR3s include the opening cysteine and the closing phenylalanine or tryptophan. D genes are given only for firm matches. Clone size, where shown, is once, few, many, or a class for clones that have expanded.

D gene,J gene,V gene,clone size,CDR3 protein,CDR3 DNA
TRBD2,TRBJ2-2,TRBV5-4,many,CASSVTSANTGELFF,TGTGCCAGCAGCGTGACTAGCGCAAACACCGGGGAGCTGTTTTTT
NA,TRBJ1-1,TRBV29-1,NA,CSESGYGTEAFF,TGCAGCGAGTCAGGGTACGGCACTGAAGCTTTCTTT
NA,TRBJ2-3,TRBV20-1,NA,CSARDPAVSTDTQYF,TGCAGTGCTAGAGATCCAGCGGTGAGCACAGATACGCAGTATTTT
NA,TRBJ1-1,TRBV6-2/TRBV6-3,few,CASSPTYQANTEAFF,TGTGCCAGCAGTCCTACTTACCAGGCGAACACTGAAGCTTTCTTT
NA,TRBJ2-6,TRBV7-2,few,CASSLGPVPMANVLTF,TGTGCCAGCAGCTTAGGACCGGTACCAATGGCCAACGTCCTGACTTTC
TRBD2,TRBJ2-1,TRBV7-9,many,CASGTWTSGRNEQFF,TGTGCCAGCGGCACATGGACTAGCGGGAGGAATGAGCAGTTCTTC
NA,TRBJ2-3,TRBV25-1,few,CASSEYWGSTDTQYF,TGTGCCAGCAGTGAATATTGGGGGAGCACAGATACGCAGTATTTT
NA,TRBJ2-1,TRBV5-6,NA,CASSFQRYNEQFF,TGTGCCAGCAGCTTTCAGCGGTACAATGAGCAGTTCTTC
NA,TRBJ1-2,TRBV6-5,many,CASSYRAPNYGYTF,TGTGCCAGCAGTTACAGGGCCCCTAACTATGGCTACACCTTC
NA,TRBJ2-1,TRBV20-1,NA,CSALILEFGYNEQFF,TGCAGTGCTCTGATACTGGAGTTCGGTTACAATGAGCAGTTCTTC
NA,TRBJ2-3,TRBV12-3/TRBV12-4,NA,CASNKLRVDTQYF,TGTGCCAGCAATAAACTCAGGGTAGATACGCAGTATTTT
NA,TRBJ2-1,TRBV5-6,NA,CASSRTLGNEQFF,TGTGCCAGCAGCCGGACCCTGGGGAATGAGCAGTTCTTC
NA,TRBJ2-1,TRBV5-6,many,CASSLTRSLEQFF,TGTGCCAGCAGCTTAACTAGGTCGCTTGAGCAGTTCTTC
NA,TRBJ1-1,TRBV6-5,NA,CASSYLDRIRTEAFF,TGTGCCAGCAGTTACCTCGACAGGATCAGGACTGAAGCTTTCTTT
TRBD1,TRBJ1-2,TRBV12-3/TRBV12-4,many,CASTLDRSYGYTF,TGTGCCAGCACCCTGGACAGGTCCTATGGCTACACCTTC
NA,TRBJ1-4,TRBV27,NA,CASSSAGAEEKLFF,TGTGCCAGCAGCTCGGCTGGGGCAGAGGAAAAACTGTTTTTT
NA,TRBJ1-1,TRBV20-1,few,CSARRGAVNTEAFF,TGCAGTGCTAGACGGGGGGCTGTGAACACTGAAGCTTTCTTT
NA,TRBJ2-5,TRBV20-1,NA,CSASRTAQETQYF,TGCAGTGCCTCCAGGACTGCTCAAGAGACCCAGTACTTC
NA,TRBJ2-7,TRBV6-5,many,CASRTGRYEQYF,TGTGCCAGCAGGACAGGGAGGTACGAGCAGTACTTC
NA,TRBJ2-3,TRBV5-5,few,CASSIATSSTDTQYF,TGTGCCAGCAGCATCGCTACCTCCAGCACAGATACGCAGTATTTT
NA,TRBJ2-5,TRBV10-2,NA,CASTQWGAGETQYF,TGCGCCAGCACCCAATGGGGGGCTGGAGAGACCCAGTACTTC